These 17 T cell receptor beta chains came from one sample sequenced in a study of shared clonotypes between healthy human individuals. Sequencing used immunoSEQ multiplex PCR; TCRdb keeps in-frame clones, though not all of them. Of 2,500,000 or so clones detected, 80% to 95% appear once; the ten largest clones hold roughly 0.36%. The sequenced sample was naive CD4+ T cells from PBMCs. Subset of the sample: CD45RA+ positively selected. The receptors shown here come from a man in his late teens or twenties in good health. Some clones in this sample may be carry-over from other donors' samples.

V and J are TRBV7-4 and TRBJ2-3; D remains ambiguous. The germline V gene has CDR1 SGHVT and CDR2 SQSDAQ. V lost 7 bases and J lost 1, with 15 bases in between. The CDR3 is 15 residues long. The CDR3 loop is CASTPRAACTDTQYF. The CDR3 coding sequence is TGTGCCAGCACCCCTAGGGCAGCATGCACAGATACGCAGTATTTT.

The genes are TRBV7-3 and TRBJ2-1, with 12 bases fitting TRBD2. V lost 4 bases and J lost 4; bases outside the gene matches: 5. The CDR3 is made up of 16 amino acids. Germline CDR1 reads SGHTA; CDR2 reads FQGTGA. CDR3 loop: CASSSPGTSGYNEQFF. The CDR3 coding sequence is TGTGCCAGCAGCTCGCCCGGGACTAGCGGGTACAATGAGCAGTTCTTC.

This chain links TRBV10-3 with TRBJ2-5; 9 bases line up with TRBD2. The assigned J gene may be wrong: the sequence end matches TRBJ2-7 better. Germline V gene data show CDR1 as ENHRY and CDR2 as SYGVKD. The CDR3 is made up of 16 amino acids. The DNA for the CDR3 is TGTGCCATCAGTGATCCCATGCTAGCGGGATCCTACGAGCAGTACTTC. Its protein is CAISDPMLAGSYEQYF.

V is TRBV29-1 and J is TRBJ2-1; D possibly corresponds to TRBD1 (6 bases). Germline CDR1 is SQVTM and CDR2 is ANQGSEA. V lost 1 base, J lost 3 bases, and 13 bases lay in between. The CDR3 sequence is 15 residues long. CDR3 sequence: CSVEGTENHYNEQFF. The CDR3 coding sequence is TGCAGCGTTGAAGGGACAGAGAACCACTACAATGAGCAGTTCTTC.

The rearrangement links TRBV28 to TRBJ1-1, with D possibly being TRBD1 (6 bases). CDR1 is MDHEN and CDR2 is SYDVKM in the germline V gene. CDR3 length equals 15 residues. Trimming removed 3 bases from V and 6 bases from J, with 17 bases in between. CDR3 region: CASSFGGSTRSEAFF. CDR3 nucleotide sequence: TGTGCCAGCAGTTTTGGGGGCAGCACGAGATCTGAAGCTTTCTTT. Filled out from reference TRBV28 and TRBJ1-1, the complete variable domain reads DVKVTQSSRYLVKRTGEKVFLECVQDMDHENMFWYRQDPGLGLRLIYFSYDVKMKEKGDIPEGYSVSREKKERFSLILESASTNQTSMYLCASSFGGSTRSEAFFGQGTRLTVV.

The rearrangement joins TRBV5-1 to TRBJ2-5, with unresolved D. Trimming shortened V by 3 bases and J by 0 bases, and 12 bases separated the two germline ends. This CDR3 is built from 15 residues. Germline V gene data show CDR1 as SGHRS and CDR2 as YFSETQ. The CDR3 region has the DNA TGCGCCAGCAGCTCCCCCCTGGGCTACCAAGAGACCCAGTACTTC. This gives the protein CASSSPLGYQETQYF.

Turning to this clone: Other DNA sequences in the same sample also yield this CDR3. The rearrangement joins TRBV5-4 to TRBJ2-7; D ambiguous. The CDR3 covers 12 residues. With 1 base removed from V and 6 bases from J, the gap between germline ends came to 8 bases. Germline lookup yields CDR1 SGHNT and CDR2 YYREEE (reference sequence). CDR3 residues: CASSLIAGEQYF. The CDR3 bases are TGTGCCAGCAGCTTGATAGCAGGCGAGCAGTACTTC.

The genes are TRBV7-2 and TRBJ2-3; no clear D. The CDR3 sequence is 14 residues long. V lost 0 bases and J lost 2, with 6 bases in between. Germline V gene data show CDR1 as SGHTA and CDR2 as FQGNSA. For the CDR3, the DNA is TGTGCCAGCAGCTTAGCGGCCTACACAGATACGCAGTATTTT. Amino acids: CASSLAAYTDTQYF.

CDR3 residues: CASSYTDRATNYGYTF. CDR3 nucleotides: TGTGCCAGCAGTTACACCGACAGGGCTACTAACTATGGCTACACCTTC. J is TRBJ1-2 and V is TRBV6-5; 7 bases are shared with TRBD1. Looked up from germline, CDR1 is MNHEY and CDR2 is SVGAGI. CDR3 size: 16 residues. J was trimmed by 0 bases and V by 2 bases; bases with no gene match: 6.

This chain connects TRBV2 to TRBJ2-7; TRBD2 aligns across 11 bases. Germline values: CDR1 SNHLY, CDR2 FYNNEI. The CDR3 has 15 residues. V was pared by 9 bases and J by 0 bases, with 7 bases of the junction left unmatched. The CDR3 bases are TGTGCCAGATTCATAGCGGGAGGGGTCTCCTACGAGCAGTACTTC. Its translation: CARFIAGGVSYEQYF. The full variable domain, with the rest looked up from reference TRBV2 and TRBJ2-7, is EPEVTQTPSHQVTQMGQEVILRCVPISNHLYFYWYRQILGQKVEFLVSFYNNEISEKSEIFDDQFSVERPDGSNFTLKIRSTKLEDSAMYFCARFIAGGVSYEQYFGPGTRLTVT.

The rearrangement joins TRBV7-9 to TRBJ1-2, with TRBD1 as a possible D gene (6 bases). CDR1 and CDR2 from the germline V gene are SEHNR and FQNEAQ (reference sequence). Between the trimmed V and J ends, which lost 1 base and 10 bases, there was a span of 10 bases. The CDR3 loop spans 12 amino acids. CDR3 sequence reads: CASSLDRVDYTF. The CDR3 bases are TGTGCCAGCAGCTTAGACAGGGTAGACTACACCTTC.

V is TRBV4-1 and J is TRBJ2-1; D is undetermined. Germline V lookup: CDR1 MGHRA, CDR2 YSYEKL. The V and J ends lost 4 bases and 10 bases respectively, with 17 bases between them. The CDR3 has 14 amino acids. CDR3 amino acids: CASSPPTPRWEQFF. CDR3 in DNA: TGCGCCAGCAGCCCCCCGACCCCACGGTGGGAGCAGTTCTTC.

This clone was counted a single time. The rearrangement joins TRBV6-5 to TRBJ2-7; 13 positions match TRBD2. The trim removed 6 bases at V and 9 bases at J, leaving 11 bases unmatched. The CDR3 is 15 amino acids. Germline V gene lookup returns CDR1 MNHEY and CDR2 SVGAGI. CDR3 protein: CASSRQPGLAGRQYF. CDR3 nucleotides: TGTGCCAGCAGCCGCCAGCCGGGACTAGCGGGACGGCAGTACTTC.

The chain joins TRBV11-2 to TRBJ2-7, with 10 bases aligning to TRBD1. CDR1 and CDR2 (germline): SGHAT, FQNNGV. V was pared by 1 base and J by 5 bases, with 5 bases of the junction left unmatched. This CDR3 spans 15 amino acids. CDR3: CASSLGGDRGNEQYF. The CDR3 region has the DNA TGTGCCAGCAGCTTAGGAGGGGACAGGGGAAACGAGCAGTACTTC.

The chain recombines TRBV6-1 with TRBJ2-5; maybe TRBD2 (5 bases). Trimming left V 4 bases short and J 0 bases short, with 9 bases between. Germline loops: CDR1 MNHNS, CDR2 SASEGT. The CDR3 length is 14 residues. CDR3 coding DNA: TGTGCCAGCAGTGTTTCGGGGTACCAAGAGACCCAGTACTTC. Protein product: CASSVSGYQETQYF.

J is TRBJ2-5 and V is TRBV5-1; 8 positions agree with TRBD2. J gave up 2 bases and V 10 bases, and 16 bases lay outside the gene matches. Germline values: CDR1 SGHRS, CDR2 YFSETQ. This CDR3 region has 16 residues. CDR3 amino acids: CAGSEGAVAGQETQYF. The CDR3 region has the DNA TGCGCCGGCTCCGAAGGGGCAGTAGCGGGACAAGAGACCCAGTACTTC.

The chain recombines TRBV6-4 with TRBJ1-1; perhaps TRBD1 as D (5 bases). The CDR3 has 11 amino acids. Trimming cost V 7 bases and J 6 bases, with 9 bases left between them. Germline lookup yields CDR1 MRHNA and CDR2 SNTAGT. CDR3 DNA sequence: TGTGCCAGCATGATGGGGCCTGAAGCTTTCTTT. Translating gives CASMMGPEAFF.